This T cell receptor (beta chain) derives from a study of graft-versus-host responses after intestinal transplantation. Study findings and constraints: Among circulating GvH clones, peak levels were associated with early post-transplant declines in HvG clones.

Concerning this clone itself: Antigen: not known.

V gave up 8 bases and J gave up 8 bases, with 18 bases separating them. Germline V gives CDR1 MNHEY, CDR2 SMNVEV (reference sequence). The CDR3 runs to 13 residues. Method: immunoSEQ multiplex PCR; TCRdb's copy keeps in-frame clones and lacks some. The repertoire has 85,000 to 90,000 clones, roughly 88% of them found once; the top ten carry 0.11%. The chain employs TRBV27 and TRBJ1-2; no reliable D call. The source is a human donor who received an intestinal transplant. Here the sequenced sample was unstimulated CD4+ T cells sorted from spleen or lymph node cells, taken before intestinal transplant. CDR3 coding DNA: TGTGCCAGCGGCCCCCCGGATCTCGGGGGCTACACCTTC. The encoded protein is CASGPPDLGGYTF.